The clone carrying this TCR beta chain was detected only once. Its matching antigen is unknown. Trimming took 6 bases from V and 0 from J, leaving 11 bases between them. The CDR3 is 14 amino acids. Germline CDR1 MRHNA, CDR2 SNTAGT. The libraries were made with immunoSEQ v3. Survey-level samples got approximately 2 million read pairs; deep-level samples got 5-6 million. The table came from immunoSEQ multiplex PCR; TCRdb's copy has only in-frame clones and leaves some out. The sample yields tens of thousands of clones, approximately 57% seen once. Sample time point: pre-treatment sample, taken before nivolumab and TIL therapy. Tumor tissue came from excised metastases, mostly pleural nodules or supraclavicular lymph nodes. Tumors were harvested before any PD-1/PD-L1 blockade. The data derive from a study of TIL therapy for anti-PD-1-resistant metastatic lung cancer. Study overall: Median tumor PD-L1 proportion score was under 6.5%.

Study-level results: TIL cultures after expansion showed higher clonality and lower diversity than baseline tumor (median around 5.9% vs 31%).

The sequencing used tumor tissue, collected at baseline. The genes are TRBV6-4 and TRBJ1-1, with D possibly matching TRBD1 (5 bases). This receptor was identified in a woman between 25 and 80 years old with non-small cell lung cancer. The CDR3 sequence is CASRDSDMNTEAFF. In nucleotides, the CDR3 is TGTGCCAGCAGAGACAGTGACATGAACACTGAAGCTTTCTTT.